The 21 T cell receptor beta chains below come from one sample, sequenced in a study of blood T cell repertoires in COVID-19. The protocol was immunoSEQ multiplex PCR, while the TCRdb copy is restricted to in-frame clones and leaves out a portion. There are around 300,000 clones in the sample; 83% occur only once, and 8% to 9.5% lies in the top ten. Source material: peripheral blood. Every receptor here comes from a woman aged 50 to 65 who had recovered from COVID-19.

V and J are TRBV28 and TRBJ1-5, with 10 bases fitting TRBD1. From germline, CDR1 is MDHEN and CDR2 SYDVKM. The length of the CDR3 is 14 residues. V lost 6 bases to trimming and J lost 5 bases; unmatched junction nucleotides: 4. This CDR3 is CASSTGTGDQPQHF. In DNA form, the CDR3 reads TGTGCCAGCAGCACCGGGACAGGGGATCAGCCCCAGCATTTT.

The chain joins TRBV18 to TRBJ2-7, with D perhaps TRBD1 (5 bases). Trimming stripped 0 bases from V and 3 bases from J, with 12 bases between. The germline CDR1 and CDR2 sequences are KGHSH and LQKENI. The CDR3 contains 15 residues. The CDR3 coding sequence is TGTGCCAGCTCACCACCTGCCGGACATCGCTACGAGCAGTACTTC. It codes for CASSPPAGHRYEQYF.

The rearrangement joins TRBV6-4 to TRBJ2-3, with D possibly matching TRBD2 (6 bases). Germline V gene lookup returns CDR1 MRHNA and CDR2 SNTAGT. V was clipped by 3 bases and J by 5 bases, with 12 bases between them. The CDR3 is 14 amino acids. CDR3 DNA: TGTGCCAGCAGTGAAAGCGGGCCGGTAGATACGCAGTATTTT. Translation gives CASSESGPVDTQYF.

V usage is TRBV6-5 and J usage is TRBJ1-1; no clear D. The V and J ends lost 4 bases and 0 bases respectively, with 12 bases between them. This CDR3 is built from 15 residues. From germline, CDR1 is MNHEY and CDR2 SVGAGI. In DNA form, the CDR3 reads TGTGCCAGCAGTTTCTCGACACCGTTGAACACTGAAGCTTTCTTT. Residues: CASSFSTPLNTEAFF.

The rearrangement links TRBV7-2 to TRBJ2-1, with TRBD2 identical over 9 bases. The CDR3 is made up of 15 amino acids. The V segment lost 8 bases and the J segment 12 bases; nucleotides outside the gene matches: 17. CDR1 SGHTA and CDR2 FQGNSA come from the germline V gene. The CDR3 region has the DNA TGTGCCAGCCTGAGCGTTAGCGGGAGTCATGAGCGGCAGTTCTTC. Its protein is CASLSVSGSHERQFF.

The CDR3 nucleotides are TGCGCCAGCAGCTTGAATAGAGTTACCTACAATGAGCAGTTCTTC. It translates to CASSLNRVTYNEQFF. The chain carries TRBV5-1 and TRBJ2-1; D is unresolved. The germline V gene has CDR1 SGHRS and CDR2 YFSETQ. There are 15 residues in the CDR3. V lost 1 base to trimming and J lost 2 bases, with 10 bases between them.

The chain joins TRBV5-4 to TRBJ1-6; D uncertain. This CDR3 has 11 residues. Trimming removed 3 bases from V and 12 bases from J, with 7 bases in between. In germline, CDR1 is SGHNT, CDR2 YYREEE (reference sequence). The CDR3 bases are TGTGCCAGCAGCTGGGCCCTACCCCTCCACTTT. Encoded protein: CASSWALPLHF.

The chain employs TRBV25-1 and TRBJ2-3, with TRBD2 as a possible D gene (5 bases). Trimming removed 1 base at V and 0 bases at J, with 8 bases between. The CDR3 contains 15 residues. The germline gives CDR1 MGHDK, CDR2 SYGVNS. The CDR3 DNA reads TGTGCCAGCAGTGAATTTGGCGGGAGCACAGATACGCAGTATTTT. Encoded protein: CASSEFGGSTDTQYF.

This clone was seen more than once but under ten times. The CDR3 loop is CASAVRDTQYF. DNA for the CDR3: TGTGCCAGCGCCGTCAGGGATACGCAGTATTTT. The chain joins TRBV5-8 to TRBJ2-3; no clear D. The length of the CDR3 is 11 residues. Germline V gives CDR1 SGHTS, CDR2 YDEGEE. With 7 bases removed from V and 6 bases from J, the gap between germline ends came to 9 bases.

V usage is TRBV4-3 and J usage is TRBJ2-3; D unresolved. The length of the CDR3 is 15 residues. Germline CDR1 reads LGHNA; CDR2 reads YSLEER. V dropped 4 bases and J dropped 2 bases, with 13 bases sitting between them. CDR3 residues: CASSPRNSITDTQYF. The CDR3 nucleotides read TGCGCCAGCAGCCCCCGAAACTCTATCACAGATACGCAGTATTTT.

V is TRBV30 and J is TRBJ1-2; D is possibly TRBD1 (6 bases). CDR3 length equals 14 residues. The V gene lost 5 bases and the J gene lost 7 bases, with 20 bases spanning the gap. Looked up from germline, CDR1 is GTSNPN and CDR2 is SVGIG (reference sequence). CDR3 DNA: TGTGCCTGGCGGGGGGGCGGGGCGGTGTTTGGCTACACCTTC. It codes for CAWRGGGAVFGYTF.

DNA of the CDR3: TGTGCCAGCAGCCTCGGGGGACAGGGGTACTTC. Protein: CASSLGGQGYF. The chain uses TRBV2 and TRBJ2-7; 9 bases fit TRBD1. The CDR3 has 11 amino acids. Germline V gene lookup returns CDR1 SNHLY and CDR2 FYNNEI. V lost 6 bases and J lost 12; bases outside the gene matches: 6.

The chain combines TRBV27 with TRBJ2-1, with D perhaps matching TRBD2 (5 bases). Germline-derived CDR1 and CDR2 are MNHEY and SMNVEV (reference sequence). Trimming removed 6 bases at V and 2 bases at J, with 8 bases between. This CDR3 contains 13 residues. CDR3: CASRDGTYNEQFF. The CDR3 bases are TGTGCCAGCAGAGACGGGACCTACAATGAGCAGTTCTTC.

In its sample, this clone was seen a few times. The J gene is TRBJ2-1, the V gene TRBV13; D gene unclear. Germline-derived CDR1 and CDR2 are PRHDT and FYEKMQ (reference sequence). This CDR3 region has 14 residues. Trimming cost V 0 bases and J 9 bases, with 12 bases left between them. The CDR3 DNA reads as TGTGCCAGCAGCTTAGGACGCCCAGCTAGTGAGCAGTTCTTC. Its translation: CASSLGRPASEQFF.

The chain is built from TRBV19 and TRBJ2-1, with TRBD2 matching 8 bases. This CDR3 region has 13 residues. After removal of 5 bases from V and 6 bases from J, the junction contained 3 bases not matched to a gene. CDR1 is LNHDA, CDR2 SQIVND, per germline (reference sequence). The CDR3 sequence is CASSRGGRNEQFF. CDR3 nucleotides: TGTGCCAGTAGTCGGGGGGGCCGCAATGAGCAGTTCTTC.

V usage is TRBV3-1 (or the pseudogene TRBV3-2) and J usage is TRBJ2-7, with TRBD2 matching over 8 bases. V gave up 1 base and J gave up 2 bases; unmatched junction bases: 4. The CDR3 totals 15 residues. The germline V gene encodes CDR1 LGHDT and CDR2 YNNKEL (reference sequence). The CDR3 coding sequence is TGTGCCAGCAGCCAAGTTCCGGGAGGGCCCTACGAGCAGTACTTC. This encodes CASSQVPGGPYEQYF.

The rearrangement uses TRBV19 and TRBJ2-5, with 7 bases lining up with TRBD1. This CDR3 has 16 amino acids. Germline assignment: CDR1 LNHDA and CDR2 SQIVND (reference sequence). V was pared by 5 bases and J by 5 bases, with 14 bases of the junction left unmatched. This chain's CDR3 is CASSQPTGAVGETQYF. Here the CDR3 DNA reads TGTGCCAGTAGTCAACCCACAGGGGCGGTTGGGGAGACCCAGTACTTC.

V usage is TRBV7-9 and J usage is TRBJ2-3; D gene ambiguous. The CDR3 is made up of 14 amino acids. Germline V CDR1 and CDR2: SEHNR, FQNEAQ (reference sequence). Deletions cut 3 bases from V and 2 bases from J, with 9 bases between. CDR3 DNA sequence: TGTGCCAGCAGCTTCGCTTCTATCACAGATACGCAGTATTTT. Its protein is CASSFASITDTQYF.

This clone has a single count. This chain links TRBV6-5 with TRBJ1-2; a weak D match, TRBD1 (6 bases). This CDR3 region has 16 residues. CDR1 is MNHEY, CDR2 SVGAGI, per germline. Between the trimmed V and J ends, which lost 4 bases and 6 bases, there was a span of 21 bases. For the CDR3, the DNA is TGTGCCAGCAGTTCCCTCCCCGGGCAGGGGCATGATGGCTACACCTTC. Amino acid sequence: CASSSLPGQGHDGYTF.

The chain uses TRBV7-9 and TRBJ2-1; 8 bases are a match to TRBD2. V shed 2 bases and J 7 bases; nucleotides not matched to a gene: 7. CDR3 size: 15 residues. CDR1 is SEHNR and CDR2 is FQNEAQ in the germline V gene (reference sequence). The CDR3 loop is CASSLSAGTRNEQFF. The CDR3 coding sequence is TGTGCCAGCAGCTTATCCGCCGGGACTAGAAATGAGCAGTTCTTC. Filled out from reference TRBV7-9 and TRBJ2-1, the complete variable domain reads DTGVSQNPRHKITKRGQNVTFRCDPISEHNRLYWYRQTLGQGPEFLTYFQNEAQLEKSRLLSDRFSAERPKGSFSTLEIQRTEQGDSAMYLCASSLSAGTRNEQFFGPGTRLTVL.

V is TRBV3-1 (or the pseudogene TRBV3-2) and J is TRBJ1-2, with D possibly TRBD1 on 5 matching bases. Germline V gene data show CDR1 as LGHDT and CDR2 as YNNKEL (reference sequence). The CDR3 spans 14 residues. Trimming pared 0 bases from V and 8 bases from J, leaving 13 bases between. The CDR3 DNA reads TGTGCCAGCAGCCAAGATTCGGGGGGAAGGGGCTACACCTTC. The encoded protein is CASSQDSGGRGYTF.